These T cell receptor beta chains were read from a single sample in a study of cytotoxic CD8 clonotypes in ibrutinib-treated CLL. Repertoires were generated with immunoSEQ multiplex PCR, while TCRdb's copy carries only in-frame clones and drops some. The table records 200,000 or so clones, around 75% of them present only once. The sequencing used PBMCs, collected after 12 months of ibrutinib treatment. The source is a human donor with chronic lymphocytic leukemia. Both conserved end residues are part of each CDR3. A D gene is named only where the DNA matches it firmly. The size entry is marked missing in some rows and otherwise reads once, few, many or a size class.

-	TRBV9	-	TRBJ1-3	CASRGGGDGNTIYF	TGTGCCAGCCGCGGGGGGGGCGATGGAAACACCATATATTTT
-	TRBV6-5	-	TRBJ1-2	CASSYGQTGYTF	TGTGCCAGCAGTTATGGGCAGACTGGCTACACCTTC
-	TRBV5-6	-	TRBJ1-6	CASSSEGESGSPLHF	TGTGCCAGCAGCTCTGAGGGGGAGTCAGGCTCACCCCTCCACTTT
TRBD2	TRBV18	-	TRBJ2-1	CASSRTSGGADEQFF	TGTGCCAGCTCTCGGACTAGCGGGGGGGCTGATGAGCAGTTCTTC
-	TRBV5-1	-	TRBJ1-2	CASTAGSSHGYTF	TGCGCCAGCACCGCAGGCAGCAGCCATGGCTACACCTTC
-	TRBV5-1	few	TRBJ1-1	CASSLNLPGSGNTEAFF	TGCGCCAGCAGCTTGAATCTTCCAGGGTCAGGGAACACTGAAGCTTTCTTT
-	TRBV29-1	-	TRBJ1-1	CSVVRATEAFF	TGCAGCGTTGTTAGAGCCACTGAAGCTTTCTTT
-	TRBV7-3	-	TRBJ1-6	CASSLSPEQPLHF	TGTGCCAGCAGCTTATCCCCGGAACAACCCCTCCACTTT
-	TRBV29-1	-	TRBJ1-1	CSAARGFSEAFF	TGCAGCGCCGCCCGGGGTTTCTCTGAAGCTTTCTTT
TRBD1	TRBV7-2	-	TRBJ1-2	CASSKDRDPNYGYTF	TGTGCCAGCAGCAAAGACAGGGACCCTAACTATGGCTACACCTTC
-	TRBV1	-	TRBJ1-1	CTSSQDLRAGTNTEAFF	TGCACCAGCAGCCAAGATCTCCGAGCGGGGACAAACACTGAAGCTTTCTTT
-	TRBV2	-	TRBJ2-2	CASTLQSSNTGELFF	TGTGCCAGCACTCTACAGAGTTCGAACACCGGGGAGCTGTTTTTT
-	TRBV30	few	TRBJ1-5	CAWSVGQPQHF	TGTGCCTGGAGTGTGGGGCAGCCCCAGCATTTT
TRBD2	TRBV28	few	TRBJ2-1	CASSGREQFF	TGTGCCAGTAGCGGGAGGGAGCAGTTCTTC
TRBD1	TRBV10-3	-	TRBJ2-7	CAIRPGQGVYEQYF	TGTGCCATCAGACCGGGACAGGGGGTATACGAGCAGTACTTC
-	TRBV4-1	-	TRBJ1-4	CASSPGQLRIEDEKLFF	TGCGCCAGCAGCCCCGGACAGTTAAGGATCGAGGATGAAAAACTGTTTTTT
TRBD2	TRBV7-6	-	TRBJ2-1	CASSLALGGRAPNEQFF	TGTGCCAGCAGCTTAGCCCTGGGGGGGAGGGCCCCCAATGAGCAGTTCTTC
TRBD2	TRBV5-1	few	TRBJ2-7	CASSDATGTSGDEQYF	TGCGCCAGCAGCGATGCGACCGGGACTAGTGGCGACGAGCAGTACTTC
TRBD1	TRBV30	-	TRBJ1-1	CAWLRQGGAEAFF	TGTGCCTGGCTGAGACAGGGTGGGGCTGAAGCTTTCTTT
-	TRBV4-1	few	TRBJ2-1	CASSRGTGGSMNEQFF	TGCGCCAGCAGCCGGGGGACTGGGGGTTCGATGAATGAGCAGTTCTTC
-	TRBV10-3	-	TRBJ1-2	CAIRDDGYTF	TGTGCCATCAGGGACGATGGCTACACCTTC
-	TRBV9	-	TRBJ1-1	CASSRGSSTEAFF	TGTGCCAGCAGCAGAGGCAGCTCCACTGAAGCTTTCTTT
TRBD2	TRBV7-2	few	TRBJ2-5	CASSFGAGGETQYF	TGTGCCAGCAGCTTCGGAGCGGGGGGTGAGACCCAGTACTTC
TRBD1	TRBV27	-	TRBJ1-1	CASSTENRGRGSEAFF	TGTGCCAGCAGTACCGAAAACAGGGGGCGAGGGTCTGAAGCTTTCTTT
TRBD2	TRBV19	-	TRBJ2-7	CASRGLAGVRDEQYF	TGTGCCAGTAGGGGACTAGCGGGAGTAAGGGACGAGCAGTACTTC
-	TRBV5-4	-	TRBJ2-7	CASSRDNSYEQYF	TGTGCCAGCAGCCGGGACAACTCCTACGAGCAGTACTTC
-	TRBV10-2	-	TRBJ1-5	CASGPRQPDHSNQPQHF	TGCGCCAGCGGGCCGAGACAGCCTGATCATAGCAATCAGCCCCAGCATTTT
TRBD2	TRBV29-1	-	TRBJ2-7	CSVHQAGTSKPYEQYF	TGCAGCGTTCACCAGGCCGGGACTAGCAAACCCTACGAGCAGTACTTC
-	TRBV7-2	once	TRBJ2-5	CASKGTADIETQYF	TGTGCCAGCAAAGGGACGGCGGATATCGAGACCCAGTACTTC
-	TRBV4-2	-	TRBJ1-5	CASSQDRVGSNQPQHF	TGTGCCAGCAGCCAAGATCGGGTCGGGAGCAATCAGCCCCAGCATTTT
-	TRBV5-1	-	TRBJ2-6	CASSLTRGISEANVLTF	TGCGCCAGCAGCTTGACCAGGGGCATCTCGGAGGCCAACGTCCTGACTTTC
-	TRBV9	-	TRBJ1-1	CASSVSAGVTEAFF	TGTGCCAGCAGCGTATCAGCTGGAGTCACTGAAGCTTTCTTT
-	TRBV9	-	TRBJ1-3	CASSAPQDMTGNTIYF	TGTGCCAGCAGCGCCCCCCAGGACATGACTGGAAACACCATATATTTT
-	TRBV5-1	-	TRBJ2-5	CASTSQPAAYQETQYF	TGCGCCAGCACTTCGCAGCCAGCTGCCTACCAAGAGACCCAGTACTTC
TRBD1	TRBV6-1	-	TRBJ2-2	CASTGQELNTGELFF	TGTGCCAGCACCGGACAGGAGCTGAACACCGGGGAGCTGTTTTTT
-	TRBV6-5	-	TRBJ1-6	CASSYSLTSYNSPLHF	TGTGCCAGCAGTTACTCTCTTACTTCTTATAATTCACCCCTCCACTTT
-	TRBV7-3	-	TRBJ2-3	CASSFLGPTDTQYF	TGTGCCAGCAGCTTCCTTGGACCCACAGATACGCAGTATTTT
-	TRBV19	-	TRBJ2-4	CASSIEHRGNIQYF	TGTGCCAGTAGTATCGAACACCGTGGAAACATTCAGTACTTC
-	TRBV5-1	-	TRBJ1-2	CASSPDRLFGYTF	TGCGCCAGCAGCCCCGACAGATTGTTCGGCTACACCTTC
-	TRBV7-9	-	TRBJ2-7	CASSLQGDYEQYF	TGTGCCAGCAGCCTACAGGGTGACTACGAGCAGTACTTC
TRBD1	TRBV7-9	-	TRBJ2-2	CASSPDRVGELFF	TGTGCCAGCAGTCCCGACAGGGTGGGGGAGCTGTTTTTT
-	TRBV4-3	-	TRBJ2-1	CASSQDTAITYNEQFF	TGCGCCAGCAGCCAAGATACGGCAATCACCTACAATGAGCAGTTCTTC
-	TRBV5-1	-	TRBJ2-5	CASSPTGSRMETQYF	TGCGCCAGCAGCCCGACGGGGTCCCGGATGGAGACCCAGTACTTC
-	TRBV19	-	TRBJ1-1	CASRGTGTPEAFF	TGTGCCAGTAGAGGTACCGGGACACCTGAAGCTTTCTTT
TRBD1	TRBV6-5	-	TRBJ1-6	CASRRQGSYNSPLHF	TGTGCCAGCCGCAGACAGGGGTCCTATAATTCACCCCTCCACTTT
-	TRBV30	-	TRBJ1-5	CAWSRGEGQPQHF	TGTGCCTGGAGTAGAGGGGAAGGTCAGCCCCAGCATTTT
-	TRBV15	-	TRBJ2-7	CATSAGTATEQYF	TGTGCCACCAGCGCGGGGACCGCCACCGAGCAGTACTTC
TRBD2	TRBV2	-	TRBJ2-1	CASSEELLSSGRLEQFF	TGTGCCAGCAGTGAAGAATTACTGAGTAGCGGGAGGCTTGAGCAGTTCTTC
TRBD1	TRBV2	few	TRBJ1-6	CASSDLRTGASPLHF	TGTGCCAGCAGTGATTTAAGGACAGGGGCCTCACCCCTCCACTTT
-	TRBV18	-	TRBJ1-1	CASSPTSDLNTEAFF	TGTGCCAGCTCCCCTACTTCCGACCTGAACACTGAAGCTTTCTTT
-	TRBV7-2	-	TRBJ2-7	CASSFGGGSYEQYF	TGTGCCAGCAGCTTCGGTGGAGGCTCCTACGAGCAGTACTTC
-	TRBV30	-	TRBJ2-5	CAWSYTGSAQETQYF	TGTGCCTGGAGTTATACAGGGTCCGCTCAAGAGACCCAGTACTTC
-	TRBV7-8	-	TRBJ2-7	CASSPRQDLLGEQYF	TGTGCCAGCAGCCCCAGACAGGACCTTCTGGGGGAGCAGTACTTC
-	TRBV28	-	TRBJ1-5	CASSPARDANQPQHF	TGTGCCAGCAGCCCGGCCAGGGACGCTAATCAGCCCCAGCATTTT